This T cell receptor (beta chain) was captured by sequencing in a study of cytotoxic CD8 clonotypes in ibrutinib-treated CLL. Looking at the study overall: Of the patients, over ten were relapsed/refractory, about 16 treatment-naive and 17 to 18 IGHV unmutated. Broader study findings: While tracking circulating CD8+ T-cell counts, baseline clonality exceeded that of age-matched healthy donors. Public clonotypes (which were uncommon) either contracted or remained stable on treatment. Sampling time points were not equivalent between sustained-remission and progressing patients.

Assay used: immunoSEQ multiplex PCR; TCRdb lists only in-frame clones, some missing. Among tens of thousands of clones, about half were seen once, and the ten largest hold approximately 17%. This clone was seen a few times. The antigen is unknown. Germline loops: CDR1 MDHEN, CDR2 SYDVKM. The CDR3 contains 15 residues. V shed 4 bases and J shed 2 bases, with 12 bases lying between them. The receptor was isolated from a human donor with chronic lymphocytic leukemia. V and J are TRBV28 and TRBJ1-5; D gene uncertain. Sequencing used PBMCs, obtained before ibrutinib treatment. The CDR3: CASSWEAKGNQPQHF. CDR3 nucleotide sequence: TGTGCCAGCAGTTGGGAGGCAAAGGGCAATCAGCCCCAGCATTTT.